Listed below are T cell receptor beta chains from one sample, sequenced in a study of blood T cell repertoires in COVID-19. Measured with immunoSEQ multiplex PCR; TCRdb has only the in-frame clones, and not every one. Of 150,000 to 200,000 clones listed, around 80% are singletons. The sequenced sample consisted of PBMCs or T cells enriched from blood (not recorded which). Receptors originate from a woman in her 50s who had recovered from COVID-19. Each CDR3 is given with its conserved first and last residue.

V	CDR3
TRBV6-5	CASTRKAGWQPQHF
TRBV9	CASSVDPATLREQYF
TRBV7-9	CASRQADEKLFF
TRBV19	CASRDSGRGKTQYF
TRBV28	CASSFSGGYEQYF
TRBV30	CAWRITHRGRREAFF
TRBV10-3	CATRTGTGGSYEQYF
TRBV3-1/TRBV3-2	CASSYTGGTGELFF
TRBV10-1	CASSEGGPVNEQFF
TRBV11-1	CASSYARDRSTYEQYF
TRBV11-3	CASSLGDQGDEQFF
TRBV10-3	CAISDGSQNEKLFF
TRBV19	CASSDRGVRADTQYF
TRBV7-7	CASSPGDRGIPGELFF
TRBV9	CASSAQTSSGNTIYF
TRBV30	CALEDHYGYTF
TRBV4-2	CASSQGSTGGNNEQFF
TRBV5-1	CASSLEATGETQYF
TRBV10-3	CAIKGDGVAYNEQFF
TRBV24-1	CATSPGLAGGQNNEQFF
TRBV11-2	CASSSISGGITDTQYF
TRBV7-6	CASSLDTGRKLFF
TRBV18	CASSPNPRGETEAFF
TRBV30	CAWSGANEQFF
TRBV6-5	CASSYRRQSDGYTF
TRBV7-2	CASSLGSGGPGETQYF
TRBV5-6	CASSLGQGGKLFF
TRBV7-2	CASSRRSGRTNEQFF
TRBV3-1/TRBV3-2	CASSQDRGTRYEQYF
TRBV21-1	CASSTPGTPSHPSDEKLFF
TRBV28	CASSTLGGRGFYEQYF
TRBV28	CASSPLSGQGVPSRQPQHF
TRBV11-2	CASSPQGSTDTQYF
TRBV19	CASSMAGGQFF
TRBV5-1	CASYGQGNTEAFF
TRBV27	CASSLGRQGGFANQPQHF